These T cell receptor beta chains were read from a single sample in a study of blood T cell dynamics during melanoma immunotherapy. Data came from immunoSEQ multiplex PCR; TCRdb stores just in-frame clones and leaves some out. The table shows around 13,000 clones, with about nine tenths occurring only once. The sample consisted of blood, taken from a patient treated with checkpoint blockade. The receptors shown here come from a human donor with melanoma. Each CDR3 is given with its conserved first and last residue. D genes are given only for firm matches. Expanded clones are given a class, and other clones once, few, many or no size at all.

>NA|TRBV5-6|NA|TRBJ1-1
TGTGCCAGCAGCCGACTAGGCACTGAAGCTTTCTTT
CASSRLGTEAFF
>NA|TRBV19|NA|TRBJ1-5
TGTGCCAGTAGTATGATGAGAAATCAGCCCCAGCATTTT
CASSMMRNQPQHF
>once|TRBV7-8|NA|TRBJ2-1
TGTGCCAGCAGCTTAAGCGACCTAGACAATGAGCAGTTCTTC
CASSLSDLDNEQFF
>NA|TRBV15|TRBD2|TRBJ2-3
TGTGCCACCAGCAGGGCTACCGGACTAGCGGGGAGTACTAGCACAGATACGCAGTATTTT
CATSRATGLAGSTSTDTQYF
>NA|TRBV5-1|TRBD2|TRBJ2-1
TGCGCCAGCAGCTTGGGACTAGCGGGGGGGCCCAACAATGAGCAGTTCTTC
CASSLGLAGGPNNEQFF
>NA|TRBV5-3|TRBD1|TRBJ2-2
TGTGCCAGAAGCTTGCGGGACAGGGTCGCCGGGGAGCTGTTTTTT
CARSLRDRVAGELFF
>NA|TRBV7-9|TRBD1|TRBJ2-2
TGTGCCAGCAGCTTAAGGGGACAGGTGCTCACCGGGGAGCTGTTTTTT
CASSLRGQVLTGELFF
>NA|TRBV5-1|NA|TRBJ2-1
TGCGCCAGCAGTTCGACGAGCAATGAGCAGTTCTTC
CASSSTSNEQFF
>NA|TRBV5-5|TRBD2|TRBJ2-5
TGTGCCAGCTCCGGGAGCGGGGGGGCGCGGGAGACCCAGTACTTC
CASSGSGGARETQYF
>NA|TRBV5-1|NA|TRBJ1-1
TGCGCCAGCAGCTTGAGACAGGCGAACACTGAAGCTTTCTTT
CASSLRQANTEAFF
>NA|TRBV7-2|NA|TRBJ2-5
TGTGCCAGCAGCTTAGTTCCCGGGGAGACCCAGTACTTC
CASSLVPGETQYF
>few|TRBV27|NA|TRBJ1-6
TGTGCCAGCAGTTTCTCTAGGGATTCACCCCTCCACTTT
CASSFSRDSPLHF
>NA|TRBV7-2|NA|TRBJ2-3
TGTGCCAGCAGCTTAGCGGCAGGGGGGGGACGGGCGGATACGCAGTATTTT
CASSLAAGGGRADTQYF
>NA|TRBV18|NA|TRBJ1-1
TGTGCCAGCTCAGCGGGGGTGGACACTGAAGCTTTCTTT
CASSAGVDTEAFF
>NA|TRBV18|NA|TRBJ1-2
TGTGCCAGCTCACCCGAGATCTCGAACTATGGCTACACCTTC
CASSPEISNYGYTF
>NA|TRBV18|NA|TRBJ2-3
TGTGCCAGCTCCCCGACAGACGAATATACGCAGTATTTT
CASSPTDEYTQYF
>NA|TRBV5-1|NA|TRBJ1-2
TGCGCCAGCAGCTTGTTGACAGGTCTTGACTATGGCTACACCTTC
CASSLLTGLDYGYTF
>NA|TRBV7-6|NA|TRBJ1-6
TGTGCCAGCAGTCCAACCGGGAATTCACCCCTCCACTTT
CASSPTGNSPLHF
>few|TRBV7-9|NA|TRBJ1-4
TGTGCCAGCAGCCAAGGGTCGGGCACCGGAGAAAAACTGTTTTTT
CASSQGSGTGEKLFF
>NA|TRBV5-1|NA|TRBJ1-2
TGCGCCAGCAGCACGAATCTCTATGGCTACACCTTC
CASSTNLYGYTF
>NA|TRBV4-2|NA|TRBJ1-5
TGTGCCAGCAGCCAAGATCCCGAGGGAAGGGATCAGCCCCAGCATTTT
CASSQDPEGRDQPQHF
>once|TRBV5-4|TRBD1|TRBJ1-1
TGTGCCAGCAGCCGCGACAGGGGGAACACTGAAGCTTTCTTT
CASSRDRGNTEAFF
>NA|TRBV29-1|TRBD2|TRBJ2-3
TGCAGCGTTGCGGGGAGCGGGGGCGAGGCAGGAGATACGCAGTATTTT
CSVAGSGGEAGDTQYF
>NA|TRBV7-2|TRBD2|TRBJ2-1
TGTGCCAGCAGCCCCGGACTAGCGGGGGCCCCCGTGTTGGATGAGCAGTTCTTC
CASSPGLAGAPVLDEQFF
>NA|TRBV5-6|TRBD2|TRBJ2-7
TGTGCCAGCAGCTTGGGACTAGCGGGGGCCTTGCCACAGTACTTC
CASSLGLAGALPQYF
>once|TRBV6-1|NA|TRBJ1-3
TGTGCCAGCAGGGGACTGAGGAGCTCTGGAAACACCATATATTTT
CASRGLRSSGNTIYF